Below are 32 T cell receptor beta chains sequenced from a single sample in a study of blood T cell repertoires in COVID-19. Produced via immunoSEQ multiplex PCR; TCRdb's table is partial and in-frame only. The data hold over 100,000 clones, with 80% observed a single time. Sequencing was carried out using peripheral blood. The receptors were sampled from a human donor in a cohort sampled during active or convalescent COVID-19.

This chain links TRBV3-1 (or the pseudogene TRBV3-2) with TRBJ1-1; 7 bases match TRBD1. This CDR3 contains 13 residues. In germline, CDR1 is LGHDT, CDR2 YNNKEL (reference sequence). V dropped 4 bases and J dropped 5; count of bases not matched to a gene: 4. DNA for the CDR3: TGTGCCAGCAGCCTGAGGGGGCGGACTGAAGCTTTCTTT. Amino acids: CASSLRGRTEAFF.

The V call is TRBV10-3, the J call TRBJ2-1; TRBD1 matches at 7 bases. The V segment lost 5 bases and the J segment 7 bases; nucleotides outside the gene matches: 5. Germline values: CDR1 ENHRY, CDR2 SYGVKD. The CDR3 loop spans 13 amino acids. DNA for the CDR3: TGTGCCATCAGTCAGAAACAGGGGAATGAGCAGTTCTTC. This gives the protein CAISQKQGNEQFF.

V usage is TRBV27 and J usage is TRBJ2-2; perhaps TRBD2 as D (7 bases). Trimming cost V 9 bases and J 4 bases, with 27 bases left between them. The CDR3 is 18 amino acids. Germline assignment: CDR1 MNHEY and CDR2 SMNVEV (reference sequence). CDR3 sequence: CASSRDIGGRAFTGELFF. The DNA for the CDR3 is TGTGCCAGTAGCCGGGACATCGGGGGGCGTGCGTTCACCGGGGAGCTGTTTTTT.

DNA for the CDR3: TGTGCCAGTAGTACCGACGGAGGCCAGCCCCAGCATTTT. It specifies CASSTDGGQPQHF. The gene calls are TRBV19 and TRBJ1-5; D is uncertain. V lost 4 bases and J lost 7, with 11 bases in between. Germline CDR1 is LNHDA and CDR2 is SQIVND (reference sequence). The CDR3 consists of 13 residues.

This clone turned up a few times. CDR3 sequence: CASSLAKGASANEKLFF. CDR3 bases: TGCGCCAGCAGCTTGGCAAAGGGGGCGTCGGCTAATGAAAAACTGTTTTTT. The chain carries TRBV5-1 and TRBJ1-4; the match to TRBD1 covers 7 bases. Germline CDR1 SGHRS, CDR2 YFSETQ. CDR3 length: 17 residues. V dropped 0 bases and J dropped 3; count of bases not matched to a gene: 8.

This chain links TRBV19 with TRBJ1-5, with D perhaps TRBD1 (6 bases). This CDR3 contains 13 residues. The germline V and J ends were trimmed by 5 bases and 7 bases, with 12 bases remaining between them. The germline CDR1 and CDR2 sequences are LNHDA and SQIVND (reference sequence). The CDR3 bases are TGTGCCAGTAGTGTGACAGGAAGCCAGCCCCAGCATTTT. Translated, it gives CASSVTGSQPQHF.

The chain recombines TRBV5-6 with TRBJ2-3; 13 bases align to TRBD2. Looked up from germline, CDR1 is SGHDT and CDR2 is YYEEEE. The CDR3 spans 16 residues. V lost 4 bases to trimming and J lost 6 bases; unmatched junction nucleotides: 8. The CDR3 DNA reads as TGTGCCAGCAGCCTCAGACTAGCGGGGGGCTCCGATACGCAGTATTTT. Its protein product is CASSLRLAGGSDTQYF.

V and J are TRBV14 and TRBJ2-1, with D possibly being TRBD2 (5 bases). The CDR3 totals 14 residues. Trimming took off 6 bases at V and 4 bases at J, with 13 bases between the two ends. Germline loops: CDR1 SGHDN, CDR2 FVKESK. The CDR3 region is CASRKSGSYNEQFF. The CDR3 nucleotides read TGTGCCAGCAGAAAAAGCGGCTCATACAATGAGCAGTTCTTC.

Regarding this clone: This sample includes further DNA sequences coding for the same CDR3. This chain uses TRBV4-3 with TRBJ2-7, with D perhaps TRBD1 (5 bases). V lost 0 bases and J lost 2, with 5 bases in between. The CDR3 runs 13 residues. Germline CDR1 LGHNA, CDR2 YSLEER. The CDR3 here is CASSQDRAYEQYF. The DNA of the CDR3 is TGCGCCAGCAGCCAAGACAGGGCCTACGAGCAGTACTTC.

The V gene is TRBV29-1, the J gene TRBJ1-4; no reliable D call. Trimming left V 6 bases short and J 0 bases short, with 17 bases between. The CDR3 spans 16 residues. Per germline, CDR1 SQVTM and CDR2 ANQGSEA. Here the CDR3 DNA reads TGCAGCGTCTCCAGGTTGGGGAGTGCAACTAATGAAAAACTGTTTTTT. Encoded protein: CSVSRLGSATNEKLFF.

CDR3 loop: CASSYSGGGRETQYF. The CDR3, as DNA: TGTGCCAGCAGTTACTCTGGGGGGGGCCGAGAGACCCAGTACTTC. The chain has TRBV6-2 or TRBV6-3 and TRBJ2-5, with a tentative D call TRBD2 (7 bases). Trimming pared 0 bases from V and 4 bases from J, leaving 12 bases between. The germline V gene has CDR1 MNHEY and CDR2 SVGEGT. The CDR3 sequence is 15 residues long.

The chain recombines TRBV27 with TRBJ1-2; TRBD1 might be the D (5 bases). Germline lookup yields CDR1 MNHEY and CDR2 SMNVEV (reference sequence). Between the trimmed V and J ends, which lost 8 bases and 2 bases, there was a span of 18 bases. This CDR3 has 15 residues. CDR3 loop: CASGHYSGGNYGYTF. The CDR3 region has the DNA TGTGCCAGCGGACACTACTCGGGGGGGAACTATGGCTACACCTTC.

The rearrangement uses TRBV9 and TRBJ1-2; TRBD1 might be the D (6 bases). Trimming left V 4 bases short and J 4 bases short, with 17 bases between. Germline V gene sequence: CDR1 SGDLS, CDR2 YYNGEE. The CDR3 length is 15 residues. CDR3 sequence reads: CASSPPDRPSYGYTF. CDR3 sequence (DNA): TGTGCCAGCAGCCCCCCGGACAGACCCAGCTATGGCTACACCTTC.

In its sample, this clone was seen a few times. The V call is TRBV15, the J call TRBJ2-2, with D maybe TRBD2 (6 bases). V gave up 5 bases and J gave up 8 bases, with 15 bases separating them. The CDR3 spans 14 residues. CDR1 and CDR2 from the germline V gene are LNHNV and YYDKDF (reference sequence). CDR3 bases: TGTGCCACCAGCGACCCGGGACTTTTTGGGGAGCTGTTTTTT. Translation: CATSDPGLFGELFF. Together with reference TRBV15 and TRBJ2-2, the CDR3 gives the full variable domain: DAMVIQNPRYQVTQFGKPVTLSCSQTLNHNVMYWYQQKSSQAPKLLFHYYDKDFNNEADTPDNFQSRRPNTSFCFLDIRSPGLGDTAMYLCATSDPGLFGELFFGEGSRLTVL.

The V gene is TRBV29-1, the J gene TRBJ2-7; D is possibly TRBD1 (6 bases). Per germline, CDR1 SQVTM and CDR2 ANQGSEA. CDR3 length equals 12 residues. Trimming shortened V by 6 bases and J by 1 base, and 10 bases separated the two germline ends. The CDR3 DNA follows: TGCAGCGTCTTGGACAGATCCTACGAGCAGTACTTC. Its protein product is CSVLDRSYEQYF.

V is TRBV19 and J is TRBJ1-5; perhaps TRBD1 as D (5 bases). Trimming cost V 10 bases and J 0 bases, with 16 bases left between them. From germline, CDR1 is LNHDA and CDR2 SQIVND (reference sequence). This CDR3 is built from 15 residues. CDR3 in amino acids: CATGGARYSNQPQHF. In DNA form, the CDR3 reads TGTGCCACCGGAGGGGCTAGGTATAGCAATCAGCCCCAGCATTTT.

V usage is TRBV11-2 and J usage is TRBJ2-3; D is uncertain. V lost 2 bases, J lost 7 bases, and 7 bases lay in between. CDR1 SGHAT and CDR2 FQNNGV come from the germline V gene. The CDR3 is made up of 12 amino acids. CDR3 coding DNA: TGTGCCAGCAGCTTACAGGCGAATACGCAGTATTTT. It yields the protein CASSLQANTQYF.

The gene calls are TRBV19 and TRBJ1-2; possibly TRBD1 for D (5 bases). This CDR3 has 14 residues. V lost 6 bases and J lost 3, with 14 bases in between. Germline loops: CDR1 LNHDA, CDR2 SQIVND (reference sequence). CDR3 nucleotide sequence: TGTGCCAGTAGCGCATACCAGGGTGACTATGGCTACACCTTC. Its translation: CASSAYQGDYGYTF.

The chain combines TRBV5-4 with TRBJ2-6; TRBD2 might be the D (6 bases). Germline CDR1 reads SGHNT; CDR2 reads YYREEE (reference sequence). V lost 4 bases to trimming and J lost 2 bases, with 10 bases between them. The CDR3 spans 15 residues. The DNA for the CDR3 is TGTGCCAGCAGCCCGCCGGGAGCTGGGGCCAACGTCCTGACTTTC. Translated, it gives CASSPPGAGANVLTF. The full variable domain, rest sourced from reference TRBV5-4 and TRBJ2-6, is ETGVTQSPTHLIKTRGQQVTLRCSSQSGHNTVSWYQQALGQGPQFIFQYYREEENGRGNFPPRFSGLQFPNYSSELNVNALELDDSALYLCASSPPGAGANVLTFGAGSRLTVL.

The genes are TRBV5-1 and TRBJ1-6; weak D call: TRBD1 (6 bases). Deletions cut 2 bases from V and 9 bases from J, with 18 bases between. Germline CDR1 and CDR2: SGHRS and YFSETQ. The length of the CDR3 is 16 residues. The CDR3 is CASSFDGAGDRSPLHF. Here the CDR3 DNA reads TGCGCCAGCAGCTTCGACGGGGCAGGGGATCGTTCACCCCTCCACTTT. Combining the CDR3 with reference TRBV5-1 and TRBJ1-6 gives the whole variable domain KAGVTQTPRYLIKTRGQQVTLSCSPISGHRSVSWYQQTPGQGLQFLFEYFSETQRNKGNFPGRFSGRQFSNSRSEMNVSTLELGDSALYLCASSFDGAGDRSPLHFGNGTRLTVT.

The chain recombines TRBV6-5 with TRBJ2-1; a weak D match, TRBD2 (5 bases). V lost 7 bases and J lost 0, with 13 bases in between. This CDR3 has 15 amino acids. Germline-derived CDR1 and CDR2 are MNHEY and SVGAGI. CDR3 in DNA: TGTGCCAGCACAGGACTGCGGAGCTCCTACAATGAGCAGTTCTTC. Protein: CASTGLRSSYNEQFF.

The rearrangement uses TRBV6-2 or TRBV6-3 and TRBJ1-2; D might be TRBD1 (5 bases). V was pared by 5 bases and J by 6 bases, with 10 bases between. The germline V gene encodes CDR1 MNHEY and CDR2 SVGEGT. The CDR3 covers 12 residues. The CDR3: CASSNPTDGYTF. CDR3 nucleotide sequence: TGTGCCAGCAGTAACCCGACAGATGGCTACACCTTC.

The chain combines TRBV5-1 with TRBJ2-5, with TRBD2 matching over 9 bases. The CDR3 sequence is 17 residues long. Germline assignment: CDR1 SGHRS and CDR2 YFSETQ. V shed 2 bases and J 5 bases; nucleotides not matched to a gene: 13. CDR3 nucleotides: TGCGCCAGCAGCTTTGGAGTAGCGGGAGTGGGTCGGGAGACCCAGTACTTC. The encoded protein is CASSFGVAGVGRETQYF.

The chain is built from TRBV5-1 and TRBJ2-1; 9 bases map to TRBD1. From germline, CDR1 is SGHRS and CDR2 YFSETQ. After removal of 3 bases from V and 9 bases from J, the junction contained 4 bases not matched to a gene. CDR3 length: 13 amino acids. For the CDR3, the DNA is TGCGCCAGCAGCTCCGGGACAGGGTTTGAGCAGTTCTTC. It yields the protein CASSSGTGFEQFF.

The gene calls are TRBV5-1 and TRBJ2-1; possibly TRBD2 for D (6 bases). This CDR3 region has 17 residues. Trimming left V 0 bases short and J 3 bases short, with 16 bases between. Germline loops: CDR1 SGHRS, CDR2 YFSETQ. Here the CDR3 reads CASSLAPRLGFYNEQFF. The CDR3 region has the DNA TGCGCCAGCAGCTTGGCCCCAAGACTAGGTTTCTACAATGAGCAGTTCTTC.

The V gene is TRBV3-1 (or the pseudogene TRBV3-2), the J gene TRBJ2-3, with 12 bases aligning to TRBD2. The CDR3 has 15 residues. The V gene end was trimmed by 2 bases and the J gene end by 9 bases; junction bases not matched to a gene: 6. Germline V lookup: CDR1 LGHDT, CDR2 YNNKEL (reference sequence). The CDR3 DNA is TGTGCCAGCAGCCAATATCGGACTAGCGGGGTAACGCAGTATTTT. Residues: CASSQYRTSGVTQYF.

The chain employs TRBV28 and TRBJ2-1, with TRBD2 matching over 7 bases. CDR1 MDHEN and CDR2 SYDVKM come from the germline V gene. This CDR3 region has 15 residues. Trimming took 8 bases from V and 6 from J; bases not matched to a gene: 13. As DNA, the CDR3 is TGTGCCAGCCACGGGGGAGGGCAGGGACGCAATGAGCAGTTCTTC. Translating gives CASHGGGQGRNEQFF. Together with reference TRBV28 and TRBJ2-1, the CDR3 gives the full variable domain: DVKVTQSSRYLVKRTGEKVFLECVQDMDHENMFWYRQDPGLGLRLIYFSYDVKMKEKGDIPEGYSVSREKKERFSLILESASTNQTSMYLCASHGGGQGRNEQFFGPGTRLTVL.

The chain combines TRBV6-2 or TRBV6-3 with TRBJ2-7, with TRBD2 matching 13 bases. Per germline, CDR1 MNHEY and CDR2 SVGEGT. Trimming at V came to 6 bases and at J to 6 bases, leaving 11 bases not matched to a gene. The CDR3 totals 16 residues. The CDR3 DNA follows: TGTGCCAGCAGCCCTCTTGGACTAGCGGGAGCCCGCGAGCAGTACTTC. Translating it yields CASSPLGLAGAREQYF.

In this sample, this clone turned up once. The chain carries TRBV25-1 and TRBJ1-3; perhaps TRBD1 as D (6 bases). The CDR3 runs to 14 residues. CDR1 is MGHDK and CDR2 is SYGVNS in the germline V gene. Trimming took 6 bases from V and 0 from J, leaving 9 bases between them. The CDR3 protein is CASRTGFSGNTIYF. CDR3 sequence (DNA): TGTGCCAGCAGAACAGGGTTCTCTGGAAACACCATATATTTT.

The rearrangement uses TRBV15 and TRBJ2-7; 7 bases line up with TRBD1. The CDR3 consists of 16 residues. Trimming removed 5 bases from V and 7 bases from J; junction bases left unmatched: 17. The germline V gene encodes CDR1 LNHNV and CDR2 YYDKDF (reference sequence). CDR3 nucleotide sequence: TGTGCCACCAGCGTAAGACCGGGACAGTTAGCTTTAGAGCAGTACTTC. This sequence encodes CATSVRPGQLALEQYF.

The chain couples TRBV5-4 to TRBJ2-7; D gene ambiguous. CDR3 length: 13 residues. CDR1 SGHNT and CDR2 YYREEE come from the germline V gene (reference sequence). The ends were cut back, 8 bases at V and 6 bases at J, with 18 bases in the middle. The CDR3 DNA sequence: TGTGCCAGGAGAAAAAGCGCTCACCCCGAGCAGTACTTC. Its protein product is CARRKSAHPEQYF. Complete variable domain (other parts from reference TRBV5-4 and TRBJ2-7): ETGVTQSPTHLIKTRGQQVTLRCSSQSGHNTVSWYQQALGQGPQFIFQYYREEENGRGNFPPRFSGLQFPNYSSELNVNALELDDSALYLCARRKSAHPEQYFGPGTRLTVT.

This CDR3 reads CASSLGTRAGDSTLHF. CDR3 nucleotide sequence: TGTGCCAGCAGTTTAGGGACACGTGCCGGAGATTCGACCCTCCACTTT. The V and J genes are TRBV28 and TRBJ1-6, with D possibly TRBD1 on 6 matching bases. The germline CDR1 and CDR2 sequences are MDHEN and SYDVKM. CDR3 length: 16 residues. Trimming left V 2 bases short and J 14 bases short, with 22 bases between.